The present T cell receptor (beta chain) was sequenced within a study of T-cell reconstitution after alpha-beta-depleted transplantation in children. The study's findings and limits: Day-60 TCRbeta diversity that was high in some patients was derived from surviving recipient T cells and thymic progenitors. T-cell numbers and diversity one year post-transplant derived largely from freshly generated T cells. Expanded graft clones, several hundred of them, were reportedly the source of alpha-beta T cells about two months after transplant.

Construction of the TCRbeta library involved unique molecular identifiers. TCRdb reanalysed the PCR reads using MiXCR and keeps one entry per CDR3 protein. Altogether 600,000 to 800,000 distinct CDR3 sequences are present, roughly 13% being singletons, with the ten largest covering about 0.79%. The J segment lost 1 base and the V segment lost 1 base, leaving 10 bases of the junction unmatched. The CDR3 is made up of 17 amino acids. Germline CDR1 DFQATT, CDR2 SNEGSKA (reference sequence). This clonotype has at least ten counts. Its antigen is unidentified. The chain combines TRBV20-1 with TRBJ2-4; TRBD1 aligns across 7 bases. This clonotype was sampled from a girl aged 2-10 years with congenital amegakaryocytic thrombocytopenia, due to receive a stem cell transplant. The input for sequencing was PBMCs, taken before TCRalphabeta/CD19-depleted stem cell transplant. The CDR3 DNA reads as TGCAGTGCTAGAGTATTGTTGACAGGGAAGGCCAAAAACATTCAGTACTTC. Encoded protein: CSARVLLTGKAKNIQYF.